Listed here is a single TCR beta chain. This specimen belongs to a study of blood T cell repertoires in COVID-19. The overall study: The United States, Italy and Spain supplied acute and convalescent COVID-19 samples. T cells, B-cell-depleted T cells, or PBMCs supplied cDNA or gDNA.

Original processing notes: It was from reference gene primer amplification that nucleated cell counts were estimated. TCRdb's copy holds only in-frame clones and misses some; the assay was immunoSEQ multiplex PCR. The V and J calls and clone size are taken from that table; D and trimming were inferred from the DNA. This sample carries approximately 150,000 clones, roughly 81% of them seen once, and the ten largest clones take under 6%. This CDR3 has 13 amino acids. Germline V gene lookup returns CDR1 LNHNV and CDR2 YYDKDF (reference sequence). Trimming removed 0 bases from V and 9 bases from J, with 9 bases in between. Seattle patient enrollment occurred during active infection, with longitudinal follow-up thereafter.

This sequence joins TRBV15 and TRBJ2-1, with D unclear. The sample consisted of peripheral blood. The sequence was collected from a woman aged 50 to 60 with COVID-19, enrolled during active disease. In nucleotides, the CDR3 is TGTGCCACCAGCAGAGATTCATCCCCTGAGCAGTTCTTC. As protein: CATSRDSSPEQFF.